Given below is one T cell receptor (beta chain) in context. The antigen remains undetermined. The sample originates from a study of cytomegalovirus exposure and HLA in healthy donors. The PCR made use of 60 Vbeta and 13 Jbeta primers. Profiled with immunoSEQ multiplex PCR; TCRdb holds only in-frame clones, not every one. The table includes fewer than 150,000 clones, roughly 80% detected once. V lost 6 bases, J lost 7 bases, and 14 bases stayed unmatched. Germline V CDR1 and CDR2: MNHNS, SASEGT. CDR3 length: 15 amino acids. Study-wide results and caveats: Prior analysis indicated that the majority of TCR beta V segments exhibited productivity approximately 87% or approximately 30% of the time. Within the data, a cluster of highly shared sequence variants was likely a sequencing artifact.

Sequencing was done on a sample of PBMCs. This TCR was recovered from a young man in good health and CMV-seronegative. The rearrangement uses TRBV6-1 and TRBJ1-2; 7 nucleotides agree with TRBD1. Here the CDR3 reads CASSANLWGDSGYTF. For the CDR3, the DNA is TGTGCCAGCAGCGCAAACCTTTGGGGGGACAGTGGCTACACCTTC.